This T cell receptor beta chain emerged from a study of T cell responses to AZD1222 COVID-19 vaccine. TCRdb's table, derived via immunoSEQ multiplex PCR, lists solely in-frame clones and lacks some. The data contain approximately 140,000 clones, about nine tenths of them singletons. The CDR3 has 15 amino acids. Germline V lookup: CDR1 SNHLY, CDR2 FYNNEI. V was pared by 3 bases and J by 0 bases, with 12 bases between. This chain connects TRBV2 to TRBJ2-7; no reliable D call. The sequenced sample was peripheral blood, obtained on day 0 of AZD1222 vaccination. This sequence was found in an adult in good health. CDR3 protein: CASSDGPVFSYEQYF. The CDR3 nucleotides are TGTGCCAGCAGTGACGGGCCTGTCTTCTCCTACGAGCAGTACTTC.